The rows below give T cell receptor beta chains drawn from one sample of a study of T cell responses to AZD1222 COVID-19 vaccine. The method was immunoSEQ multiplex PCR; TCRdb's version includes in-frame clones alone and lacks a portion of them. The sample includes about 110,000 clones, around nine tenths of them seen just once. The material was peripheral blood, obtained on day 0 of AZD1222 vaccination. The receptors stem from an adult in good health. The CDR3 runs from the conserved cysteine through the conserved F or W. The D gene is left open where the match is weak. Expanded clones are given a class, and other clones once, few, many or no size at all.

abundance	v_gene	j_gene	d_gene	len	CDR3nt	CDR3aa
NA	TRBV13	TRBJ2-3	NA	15	TGTGCCAGCAGCTTAGAAGGACAGAAGACAGATACGCAGTATTTT	CASSLEGQKTDTQYF
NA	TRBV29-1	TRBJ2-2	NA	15	TGCAGCGTTACCGCGGAAGGGGGGCGCGCCGGGGAGCTGTTTTTT	CSVTAEGGRAGELFF
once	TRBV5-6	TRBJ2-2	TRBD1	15	TGTGCCAGCAGCTTGGCCGTGACAGGGTCCGGGGAGCTGTTTTTT	CASSLAVTGSGELFF
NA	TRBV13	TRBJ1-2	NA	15	TGTGCCAGCAGCTTAGGTAGGGCCCGAGGTCTTGGCTACACCTTC	CASSLGRARGLGYTF
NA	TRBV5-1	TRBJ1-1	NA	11	TGCGCCAGCAGCTCGGCGGACCAAGCTTTCTTT	CASSSADQAFF
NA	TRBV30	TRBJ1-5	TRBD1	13	TGTGCCTGGGATCACAGGGGAAATCAGCCCCAGCATTTT	CAWDHRGNQPQHF
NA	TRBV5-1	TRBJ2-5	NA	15	TGCGCCAGCAGCTTGGCGGGGGACGGTACAGAGACCCAGTACTTC	CASSLAGDGTETQYF
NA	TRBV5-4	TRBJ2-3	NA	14	TGTGCCAGCAGCTTGGAGACAGCCACAGATACGCAGTATTTT	CASSLETATDTQYF
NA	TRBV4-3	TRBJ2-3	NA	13	TGCGCCAGCAGCCAAGATTCGAGGGATACGCAGTATTTT	CASSQDSRDTQYF
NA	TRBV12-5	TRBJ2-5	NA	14	TGTGCTAGTGGTCTGGGGGCCGCGAGAGAGACCCAGTACTTC	CASGLGAARETQYF
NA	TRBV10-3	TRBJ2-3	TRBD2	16	TGTGCCATCAGTGAAGTGATAGCGGGGGTTAGAGATACGCAGTATTTT	CAISEVIAGVRDTQYF
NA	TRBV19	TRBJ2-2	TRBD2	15	TGTGCCAGTCGACTAGCGGGGGGGTACACCGGGGAGCTGTTTTTT	CASRLAGGYTGELFF
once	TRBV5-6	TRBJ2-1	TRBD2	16	TGTGCCAGCAGGAACCTACTAGCGGGGGTCTGGGATGAGCAGTTCTTC	CASRNLLAGVWDEQFF
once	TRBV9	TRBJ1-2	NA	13	TGTGCCAGCAGCGTAAGGGCTAACTATGGCTACACCTTC	CASSVRANYGYTF
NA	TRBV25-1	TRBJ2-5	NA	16	TGTGCCAGCAGGACCCCTTTCCGAGGGGCCGGTGAGACCCAGTACTTC	CASRTPFRGAGETQYF
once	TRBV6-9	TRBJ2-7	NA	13	TGTGCCCGTCCCGAACCGACAGGCTACGAGCAGTACTTC	CARPEPTGYEQYF
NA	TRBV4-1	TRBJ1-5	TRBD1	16	TGCGCCAGCAGCCAACCCTCTAGGGGGCTTAATCAGCCCCAGCATTTT	CASSQPSRGLNQPQHF
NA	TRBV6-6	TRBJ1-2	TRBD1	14	TGTGCCAGCAGTTTCGGGACAGTCGAGGGCGGCTACACCTTC	CASSFGTVEGGYTF
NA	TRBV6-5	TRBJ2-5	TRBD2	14	TGTGCCAGCAGACCTCCGGGACTAATAGAGACCCAGTACTTC	CASRPPGLIETQYF
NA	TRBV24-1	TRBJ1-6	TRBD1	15	TGTGCCACCAGTGATCGGACAGGGAATAATTCACCCCTCCACTTT	CATSDRTGNNSPLHF
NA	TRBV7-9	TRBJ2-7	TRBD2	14	TGTGCCAGCAGCTCAGGGCTAGCGGGCTACGAGCAGTACTTC	CASSSGLAGYEQYF
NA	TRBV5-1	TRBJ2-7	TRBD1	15	TGCGCCAGCAGCTTGGTTGCGGGACAGGGTTTCGAGCAGTACTTC	CASSLVAGQGFEQYF
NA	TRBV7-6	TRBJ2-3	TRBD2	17	TGTGCCAGCAGCTTAGGTGCAACGGGGGGTCAGACAGATACGCAGTATTTT	CASSLGATGGQTDTQYF
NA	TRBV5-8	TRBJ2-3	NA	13	TGTGCCAGCAGCCAAGGGGGCACAGATACGCAGTATTTT	CASSQGGTDTQYF
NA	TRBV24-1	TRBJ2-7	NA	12	TGTGCCACCAGTGACACGGGATACGAGCAGTACTTC	CATSDTGYEQYF
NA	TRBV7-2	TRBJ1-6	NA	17	TGTGCCAGCAGCCAAGCTACGACCAGGGTGGATAATTCACCCCTCCACTTT	CASSQATTRVDNSPLHF
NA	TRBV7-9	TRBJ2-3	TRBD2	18	TGTGCCAGCAGCTCGGGACTAGCGGGGGGCATATACGCAGATACGCAGTATTTT	CASSSGLAGGIYADTQYF
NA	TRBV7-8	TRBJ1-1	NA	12	TGTGCCAGCAGCTTAGTGACATCCGAAGCTTTCTTT	CASSLVTSEAFF
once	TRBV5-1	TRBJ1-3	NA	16	TGCGCCAGCAGTTCCCAGGTAGGGGCCGCCGGAAACACCATATATTTT	CASSSQVGAAGNTIYF
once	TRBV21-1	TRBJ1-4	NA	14	TGTGCCAGCAGCTACCGGTTAGGAGATGAAAAACTGTTTTTT	CASSYRLGDEKLFF
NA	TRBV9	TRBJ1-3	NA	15	TGTGCCAGCAGCGTAGAATTCGGGCGAGGAAACACCATATATTTT	CASSVEFGRGNTIYF
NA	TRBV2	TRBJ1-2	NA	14	TGTGCCAGCAGTGGGAGACAGAGTAGCTATGGCTACACCTTC	CASSGRQSSYGYTF
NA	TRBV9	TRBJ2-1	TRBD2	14	TGTGCCAGCAGCGTAGGCGGGGGCTACAATGAGCAGTTCTTC	CASSVGGGYNEQFF
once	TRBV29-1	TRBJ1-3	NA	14	TGCAGCGTTGAAGATTTGGCCGGGGGAAACACCATATATTTT	CSVEDLAGGNTIYF
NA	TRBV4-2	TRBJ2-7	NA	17	TGTGCCAGCAGCCAAGGGGGTCGGGCCGGGGAAACCTACGAGCAGTACTTC	CASSQGGRAGETYEQYF
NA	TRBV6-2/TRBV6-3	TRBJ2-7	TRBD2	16	TGTGCCAGCAGCTCCTCCGCTAGCGGGGGTATTAACGAGCAGTACTTC	CASSSSASGGINEQYF
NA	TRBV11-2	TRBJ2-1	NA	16	TGTGCCAGCAGCCCCTCAACCGGGGGCGCGGGAAATGAGCAGTTCTTC	CASSPSTGGAGNEQFF
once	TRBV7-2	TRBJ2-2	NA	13	TGTGCCAGCAGCTTAAGGTTGGGCGGGGAGCTGTTTTTT	CASSLRLGGELFF
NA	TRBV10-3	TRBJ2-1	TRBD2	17	TGTGCCATCTCTCAGAGGACGCTAGCGGGGCCTAACAATGAGCAGTTCTTC	CAISQRTLAGPNNEQFF
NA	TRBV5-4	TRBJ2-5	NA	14	TGTGCCAGCAGCTTTAGGTGGCAGGGGGAGACCCAGTACTTC	CASSFRWQGETQYF
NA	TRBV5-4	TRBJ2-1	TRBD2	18	TGTGCCAGCAGCCGAGGCGCTAGCGGGGGGGCCCAGGGGTATGAGCAGTTCTTC	CASSRGASGGAQGYEQFF
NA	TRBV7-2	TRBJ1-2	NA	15	TGTGCCAGCAGTCAGAAAACGGGGGCGGTGGGTGGCTACACCTTC	CASSQKTGAVGGYTF
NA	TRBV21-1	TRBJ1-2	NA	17	TGTGCCAGCAGCAAAGAAGGTAGTACAGGGGGACGATATGGCTACACCTTC	CASSKEGSTGGRYGYTF
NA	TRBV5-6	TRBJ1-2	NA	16	TGTGCCAGCAGCCTAAAAACCTCGGTTTCCGGGGGCTTAGGCACCTTC	CASSLKTSVSGGLGTF
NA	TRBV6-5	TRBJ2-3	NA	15	TGTGCCAGCAGTTACGTCGGACAGCACACAGATACGCAGTATTTT	CASSYVGQHTDTQYF
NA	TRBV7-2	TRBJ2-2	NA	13	TGTGCCAGCAGCAGGCCGGGAGCCGGGGAGCTGTTTTTT	CASSRPGAGELFF